These T cell receptor beta chains were read from a single sample in a study of regulatory T cells in long-lasting Graves disease. TCRdb re-derived calls from the multiplex PCR reads in MiXCR, one entry per CDR3 protein. The profile shows 650,000 to 850,000 distinct CDR3 sequences, about 30% of them singletons. This material consisted of peripheral blood mononuclear cells (PBMCs), taken when the disease was refractory, from a patient treated with antithyroid drugs. All receptors come from a female donor with Graves disease. Both conserved end residues are trimmed from each CDR3.

>TRBJ2-7|TRBV14
ASSHKRTASWEQY
>TRBJ2-7|TRBV6-1
ASRTVLYEQY
>TRBJ1-2|TRBV24-1
ATSDIGSNYGYT
>TRBJ1-2|TRBV30
AWRKVGSANYGYT
>TRBJ2-5|TRBV6-2/TRBV6-3
ASSTSDQETQY
>TRBJ2-5|TRBV6-2/TRBV6-3
ASSYSSGSGVETQY
>TRBJ1-2|TRBV6-5
ASSLTRDYGYT
>TRBJ1-2|TRBV20-1
SAREDVWWGLNGYT
>TRBJ2-5|TRBV25-1
ASSDPPSTQY
>TRBJ1-1|TRBV3-1
ASRRGQGNTEAF